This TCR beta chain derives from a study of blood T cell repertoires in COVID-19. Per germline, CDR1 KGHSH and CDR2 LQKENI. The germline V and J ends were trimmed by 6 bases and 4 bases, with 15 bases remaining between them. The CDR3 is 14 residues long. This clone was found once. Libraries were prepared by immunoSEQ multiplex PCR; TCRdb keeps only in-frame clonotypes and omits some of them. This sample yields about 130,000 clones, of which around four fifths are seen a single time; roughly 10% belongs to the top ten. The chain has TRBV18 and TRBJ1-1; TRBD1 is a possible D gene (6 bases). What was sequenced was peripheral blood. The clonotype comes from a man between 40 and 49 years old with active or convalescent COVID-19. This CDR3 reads CASSTSGEGTEAFF. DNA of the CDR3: TGTGCCAGCTCGACCTCAGGGGAGGGCACTGAAGCTTTCTTT.